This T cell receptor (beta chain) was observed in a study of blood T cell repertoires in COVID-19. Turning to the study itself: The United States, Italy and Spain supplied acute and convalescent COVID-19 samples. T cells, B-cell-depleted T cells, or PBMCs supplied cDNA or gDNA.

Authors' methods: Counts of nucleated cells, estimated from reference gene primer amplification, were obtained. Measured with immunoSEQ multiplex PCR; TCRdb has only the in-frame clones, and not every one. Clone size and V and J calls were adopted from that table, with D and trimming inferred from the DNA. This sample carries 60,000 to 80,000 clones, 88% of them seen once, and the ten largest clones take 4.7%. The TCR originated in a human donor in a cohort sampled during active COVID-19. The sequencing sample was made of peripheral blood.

In nucleotides, the CDR3 is TGTGCCAGCAGCTTAGGCGGTAGCGGGAGGGCGGATACGCAGTATTTT. Its translation: CASSLGGSGRADTQYF. The chain employs TRBV7-8 and TRBJ2-3; 11 nucleotides match TRBD2. This CDR3 comprises 16 residues. Trimming took 1 base from V and 6 from J; bases not matched to a gene: 6. Germline CDR1 and CDR2: SGHVS and FQNEAQ.